This TCR beta chain was retrieved from a study of blood T cell repertoires in COVID-19. Turning to the study itself: Samples came from the United States, Italy and Spain, spanning acute and convalescent COVID-19. T cells, B-cell-depleted T cells, or PBMCs provided the cDNA or gDNA that served as material.

This CDR3 spans 14 amino acids. Trimming stripped 5 bases from V and 1 base from J, with 11 bases between. Germline V gives CDR1 SGHAT, CDR2 FQDESV (reference sequence). Per the study methods: Estimation of nucleated cell counts relied on the amplification of reference gene primers. Profiled with immunoSEQ multiplex PCR; TCRdb holds only in-frame clones, not every one. The V and J calls and clone size come from that table; D and trimming were worked out from the DNA. Here the sample spans some 47,000 clones, about 81% being singletons. The receptor was derived from a human donor in a cohort sampled during active COVID-19. The J gene is TRBJ1-1, the V gene TRBV11-1, with D perhaps TRBD1 (6 bases). Sequenced material: peripheral blood. This CDR3 is CASSNDRRNTEAFF. CDR3 bases: TGTGCCAGCAGCAACGACAGGAGGAACACTGAAGCTTTCTTT.